The clone carrying this T cell receptor (beta chain) was picked up one time. Its antigen remains unidentified. CDR1 GTSNPN and CDR2 SVGIG come from the germline V gene (reference sequence). This CDR3 contains 14 residues. With 1 base removed from V and 2 bases from J, the gap between germline ends came to 10 bases. This sample was included in a study of cytomegalovirus exposure and HLA in healthy donors. A multiplex PCR was run with 60 Vbeta primers and 13 Jbeta primers. Using immunoSEQ multiplex PCR, the repertoire was profiled, and TCRdb retains in-frame clones only, with some absent. This table holds 100,000 to 150,000 clones, 77% found once. Study results and caveats: In a later analysis, TCR beta V- and J-gene trimming showed a link to a missense DCLRE1C variant.

This clonotype was obtained from a woman in her forties in good health and CMV-seropositive. The source material was PBMCs. J is TRBJ2-3 and V is TRBV30; D might be TRBD2 (7 bases). The DNA for the CDR3 is TGTGCCTGGAGTGGGGGGGGGCCCACAGATACGCAGTATTTT. Translated, it gives CAWSGGGPTDTQYF.